The 19 T cell receptor beta chains presented below share a single source sample, sequenced in a study of human T cells and chemical hapten exposure listed by TCRdb under 2021. Preparation of the library involved RACE. The instrument was a NextSeq 500. TCRdb took the public reads, trimmed them with fastp at Q25, ran MiXCR for clone calling and kept in-frame beta chains. Rows matching on CDR3 protein sequence are summarized as one entry with the most common DNA and genes. This sample gives under 60,000 distinct CDR3 sequences in total; approximately 11% of them show up just once. The ten most abundant clones make up under 2% of the sample. The time point label of this sample denotes: patch test 1, 2 weeks after DPC sensitization. Reading the label with the study, this specimen's treatment or condition is: therapeutic diphenylcyclopropenone sensitization with weekly scalp DPC. Total RNA was extracted from unfractionated whole blood that had been collected in Tempus Blood RNA tubes.

The sample consisted of whole blood, taken in connection with sensitization to the hapten diphenylcyclopropenone (DPC). Receptor source: a middle-aged woman with alopecia areata. Some clones in this sample may be carry-over from other donors' samples.

The table lists this clonotype with a count of one. This chain uses TRBV9 with TRBJ2-5, with D perhaps assigned TRBD1 or TRBD2 (5 bases each). The CDR3 runs to 15 residues. Trimming took 3 bases from V and 5 from J, leaving 17 bases between them. CDR1 is SGDLS, CDR2 YYNGEE, per germline. The CDR3 bases are TGTGCCAGCAGCGGAGGGCCCAACGCAGGGGAGACCCAGTACTTC. Its translation is CASSGGPNAGETQYF.

The chain uses TRBV9 and TRBJ2-2; either TRBD1 or TRBD2 may supply D (5 bases each). Trimming shortened V by 0 bases and J by 1 base, and 10 bases separated the two germline ends. The CDR3 length is 16 residues. CDR1 is SGDLS, CDR2 YYNGEE, per germline. The CDR3 DNA follows: TGTGCCAGCAGCGTAGATCCGGGGCTGAACACCGGGGAGCTGTTTTTT. Translation: CASSVDPGLNTGELFF.

This clonotype occurred many times. CDR3 region: CASSKWGLGETQYF. Written as DNA, the CDR3 is TGTGCCAGCAGCAAGTGGGGACTGGGGGAGACCCAGTACTTC. This chain joins TRBV28 and TRBJ2-5, with a tentative D call TRBD2 (6 bases). Germline CDR1 and CDR2: MDHEN and SYDVKM. This CDR3 comprises 14 residues. V was shortened by 6 bases and J by 5 bases, with 16 bases between the two germline ends.

V gene TRBV28 combines with J gene TRBJ1-2; 9 nucleotides line up with TRBD1. V shed 5 bases and J 8 bases; nucleotides not matched to a gene: 12. Germline CDR1 MDHEN, CDR2 SYDVKM. The CDR3 contains 15 residues. The CDR3 protein is CASSQLPGQGNGYTF. The CDR3 DNA follows: TGTGCCAGCAGTCAACTTCCGGGACAGGGTAACGGCTACACCTTC.

The chain carries TRBV14 and TRBJ2-7; D call uncertain. The CDR3 length is 14 residues. Germline CDR1 reads SGHDN; CDR2 reads FVKESK. The V end was cut by 4 bases, the J end by 6 bases, with 16 bases between. As DNA, the CDR3 is TGTGCCAGCAGCCCGGCCCTCTTCGCTTCCGAGCAGTACTTC. Protein product: CASSPALFASEQYF.

This clonotype appeared a few times. The rearrangement uses TRBV12-3 or TRBV12-4 and TRBJ2-3, with D maybe TRBD1 (7 bases). This CDR3 spans 16 amino acids. The germline V and J ends were trimmed by 6 bases and 2 bases, with 18 bases remaining between them. CDR3 in amino acids: CASSPPGGLSTDTQYF. CDR3 DNA sequence: TGTGCCAGCAGCCCACCAGGGGGACTTTCCACAGATACGCAGTATTTT.

The chain joins TRBV5-1 to TRBJ2-7; 7 bases agree with TRBD2. Trimming took 0 bases from V and 6 from J; bases not matched to a gene: 15. This CDR3 spans 17 amino acids. Germline V gene lookup returns CDR1 SGHRS and CDR2 YFSETQ. Written as DNA, the CDR3 is TGCGCCAGCAGCTTGGATCCAAACCGGGCCGGGGAGGGCGAGCAGTACTTC. This codes for CASSLDPNRAGEGEQYF.

This chain links TRBV20-1 with TRBJ2-1, with D possibly TRBD1 on 5 matching bases. Germline CDR1 reads DFQATT; CDR2 reads SNEGSKA (reference sequence). V lost 3 bases and J lost 7, with 10 bases in between. The length of the CDR3 is 12 residues. The CDR3 is CSARGQVNEQFF. CDR3 bases: TGCAGTGCTAGGGGGCAGGTAAATGAGCAGTTCTTC.

This clonotype came up many times. The chain carries TRBV29-1 and TRBJ1-1; D ambiguous. The CDR3 loop spans 12 amino acids. Deletions cut 6 bases from V and 4 bases from J, with 12 bases between. Per the germline V gene, CDR1 is SQVTM and CDR2 is ANQGSEA. In DNA, the CDR3 is TGCAGCGTGTCAAAATTTGGCACTGAAGCTTTCTTT. Translating gives CSVSKFGTEAFF.

This clonotype has only a few counts. This chain connects TRBV7-6 to TRBJ2-5; D unclear. Germline loops: CDR1 SGHVS, CDR2 FNYEAQ. Trimming cost V 4 bases and J 3 bases, with 9 bases left between them. The CDR3 loop spans 13 amino acids. This CDR3 is CASSSRREETQYF. Here the CDR3 DNA reads TGTGCCAGCAGCTCCCGTCGGGAAGAGACCCAGTACTTC.

The table lists this clonotype with many counts. This sequence joins TRBV28 and TRBJ2-7, with unresolved D. Trimming removed 4 bases from V and 0 bases from J, with 13 bases in between. The CDR3 length is 15 residues. Germline assignment: CDR1 MDHEN and CDR2 SYDVKM. The DNA of the CDR3 is TGTGCCAGCAGTTCGCCGGGTCCTATCTCCTACGAGCAGTACTTC. It specifies CASSSPGPISYEQYF. The whole variable domain, filled in from reference TRBV28 and TRBJ2-7, reads DVKVTQSSRYLVKRTGEKVFLECVQDMDHENMFWYRQDPGLGLRLIYFSYDVKMKEKGDIPEGYSVSREKKERFSLILESASTNQTSMYLCASSSPGPISYEQYFGPGTRLTVT.

The V and J genes are TRBV9 and TRBJ1-1, with 10 bases matching TRBD1. Germline V gene data show CDR1 as SGDLS and CDR2 as YYNGEE. J was trimmed by 6 bases and V by 4 bases; bases with no gene match: 9. This CDR3 has 15 amino acids. Here the CDR3 reads CASSLQTGGSAEAFF. CDR3 coding DNA: TGTGCCAGCAGCCTCCAGACAGGGGGCTCCGCTGAAGCTTTCTTT.

At least ten counts were recorded for this clonotype. The chain combines TRBV6-2 or TRBV6-3 with TRBJ1-1; possibly TRBD1 for D (6 bases). This CDR3 is 16 amino acids long. Germline V gene sequence: CDR1 MNHEY, CDR2 SVGEGT. V gave up 0 bases and J gave up 2 bases, with 13 bases separating them. CDR3 bases: TGTGCCAGCAGTTACTCGAAACGGGGGCGAAACACTGAAGCTTTCTTT. Amino acid sequence: CASSYSKRGRNTEAFF.

There are many counts of this clonotype. The chain links TRBV10-3 to TRBJ2-1, with D unclear. This CDR3 has 13 residues. CDR1 and CDR2 from the germline V gene are ENHRY and SYGVKD. V was pared by 5 bases and J by 9 bases, with 14 bases between. The CDR3 DNA is TGTGCCATCAGTTCAGCTCAAAGGAGTGAGCAGTTCTTC. Its translation is CAISSAQRSEQFF.

This clonotype was detected ten times or more. V usage is TRBV18 and J usage is TRBJ1-1; the match to TRBD1 covers 10 bases. Trimming at V came to 4 bases and at J to 2 bases, leaving 4 bases not matched to a gene. CDR3 length: 15 amino acids. The germline CDR1 and CDR2 sequences are KGHSH and LQKENI. The CDR3 sequence: CASSLGQGGNTEAFF. The CDR3 coding sequence is TGTGCCAGCTCACTAGGACAGGGGGGCAACACTGAAGCTTTCTTT.

This clonotype showed up just a few times. DNA for the CDR3: TGTGCCAGCAAACCCGGATACAGGGGGCGAATGTTTACAGATACGCAGTATTTT. It encodes CASKPGYRGRMFTDTQYF. The J gene is TRBJ2-3, the V gene TRBV6-2 or TRBV6-3, with 9 bases matching TRBD1. CDR1 and CDR2 (germline): MNHEY, SVGEGT. Trimming cost V 7 bases and J 3 bases; bases outside gene matches: 17. The CDR3 loop spans 18 amino acids.

This clonotype was seen repeatedly, ten times or more. The rearrangement joins TRBV6-4 to TRBJ1-5; a weak D match, TRBD1 (5 bases). This CDR3 comprises 13 residues. Looked up from germline, CDR1 is MRHNA and CDR2 is SNTAGT. With 3 bases removed from V and 9 bases from J, the gap between germline ends came to 12 bases. CDR3 residues: CASSETGGRPQHF. The DNA of the CDR3 is TGTGCCAGCAGTGAAACAGGTGGTAGGCCCCAGCATTTT.

This clonotype was observed a handful of times. The J gene is TRBJ2-1, the V gene TRBV20-1; tentatively, D is TRBD2 (5 bases). Germline CDR1 DFQATT, CDR2 SNEGSKA (reference sequence). This CDR3 comprises 14 residues. V was clipped by 6 bases and J by 4 bases, with 16 bases between them. CDR3 in amino acids: CSADYQKTYNEQFF. CDR3 nucleotide sequence: TGCAGTGCCGACTACCAAAAGACTTACAATGAGCAGTTCTTC.

Many counts were recorded for this clonotype. The chain carries TRBV29-1 and TRBJ1-5; possibly TRBD1 for D (5 bases). The CDR3 consists of 12 residues. CDR1 SQVTM and CDR2 ANQGSEA come from the germline V gene. V lost 7 bases and J 4 bases, leaving 11 bases between the germline ends. Here the CDR3 reads CSAKKGNQPQHF. CDR3 DNA sequence: TGCAGCGCGAAGAAGGGGAATCAGCCCCAGCATTTT.